This TCR beta chain was obtained from a study of monozygotic twins with inflammatory bowel disease. Study outcomes and limitations: Reduced clonotype sharing with other individuals was observed in IBD patients relative to healthy twins, especially with disease activity.

About this clonotype itself: The antigen remains unidentified.

TCRalpha and TCRbeta cDNA was put through two nested PCRs of approximately 17 and 9 cycles. Each CDR3 protein gets one entry in TCRdb, which reprocessed the 5' RACE reads and gives no DNA. The sample table includes around 190,000 distinct CDR3 sequences. This CDR3 contains 13 residues. The chain employs TRBV12-3 or TRBV12-4 and TRBJ2-7; TCRdb lists TRBD1, though no DNA is available to test this call. Sequencing was performed on blood. This TCR came from a human donor with ulcerative colitis or Crohn's disease, or a healthy co-twin of an affected twin (not recorded which). The CDR3 sequence is CASSSRTGEEQYF.